The 4 T cell receptor beta chains below all came from one sample that was sequenced in a study of regulatory T cells in long-lasting Graves disease. The time point here: persistent/refractory GD, antithyroid drugs over 5 years with positive TRAb. Preparation of the TCR library used RNA extracted from PBMCs. To make TCR beta libraries, researchers used iRepertoire HTBI primers and Arm-PCR of CDR3 regions. TCRdb independently ran MiXCR on the multiplex PCR reads; one entry per CDR3 protein. The repertoire holds roughly 500,000 distinct CDR3 sequences, with less than 25% as singletons. Source: peripheral blood mononuclear cells (PBMCs), taken when the disease was refractory, from a patient treated with antithyroid drugs. These receptors were obtained from a female donor with Graves disease.

As concerns this clonotype: This likely comes from a read error, as the CDR3 has no conserved phenylalanine or tryptophan at its end. The chain recombines TRBV6-5 with TRBJ2-7; TRBD2 matches at 7 bases. CDR1 and CDR2 (germline): MNHEY, SVGAGI. The CDR3 has 14 residues. After removal of 2 bases from V and 6 bases from J, the junction contained 7 bases not matched to a gene. The CDR3 DNA is TGTGCCAGCAGTTACGTGGCGGGAGTAGGCGAGCAGTACTCC. It codes for CASSYVAGVGEQYS.

This clonotype was recorded a few times. The rearrangement uses TRBV24-1 and TRBJ1-3; 12 bases are a match to TRBD1. The V segment lost 12 bases and the J segment 2 bases; nucleotides outside the gene matches: 4. This CDR3 has 14 amino acids. Germline CDR1 and CDR2: KGHDR and SFDVKD. The CDR3 spells CAAGDRGPGNTIYF. CDR3 sequence (DNA): TGTGCCGCAGGGGACAGGGGGCCTGGAAACACCATATATTTT.

CDR3 nucleotide sequence: TGTGCCAGCAGTCCTCCGGGACAGCACCAAGAGACCCAGTACTTC. This encodes CASSPPGQHQETQYF. V is TRBV7-3 and J is TRBJ2-5, with 7 bases that match TRBD1. Germline values: CDR1 SGHTA, CDR2 FQGTGA. The CDR3 loop spans 15 amino acids. The V segment lost 6 bases and the J segment 0 bases; nucleotides outside the gene matches: 7. The complete variable domain, with remaining parts taken from reference TRBV7-3 and TRBJ2-5, reads GAGVSQTPSNKVTEKGKYVELRCDPISGHTALYWYRQSLGQGPEFLIYFQGTGAADDSGLPNDRFFAVRPEGSVSTLKIQRTERGDSAVYLCASSPPGQHQETQYFGPGTRLLVL.

This clonotype was seen ten or more times. J is TRBJ1-2 and V is TRBV5-8, with TRBD1 identical over 11 bases. Germline loops: CDR1 SGHTS, CDR2 YDEGEE. V lost 2 bases to trimming and J lost 8 bases; unmatched junction nucleotides: 8. This CDR3 has 15 residues. The DNA for the CDR3 is TGTGCCAGCAGCTTTGGACAGGGGGCATCTGAGGGCTACACCTTC. The encoded protein is CASSFGQGASEGYTF.